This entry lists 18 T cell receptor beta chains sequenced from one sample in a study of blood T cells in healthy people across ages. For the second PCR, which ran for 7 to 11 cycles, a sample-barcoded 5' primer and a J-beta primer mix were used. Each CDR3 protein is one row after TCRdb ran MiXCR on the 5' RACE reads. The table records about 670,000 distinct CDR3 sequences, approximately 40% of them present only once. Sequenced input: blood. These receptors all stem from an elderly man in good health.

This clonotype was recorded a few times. The CDR3: CASSPQERFNSPLHF. The CDR3 DNA reads TGTGCCAGCAGCCCCCAGGAACGGTTTAATTCACCCCTCCACTTT. The rearrangement uses TRBV9 and TRBJ1-6; D call uncertain. Trimming pared 4 bases from V and 6 bases from J, leaving 14 bases between. The CDR3 runs to 15 residues. Germline V gene lookup returns CDR1 SGDLS and CDR2 YYNGEE.

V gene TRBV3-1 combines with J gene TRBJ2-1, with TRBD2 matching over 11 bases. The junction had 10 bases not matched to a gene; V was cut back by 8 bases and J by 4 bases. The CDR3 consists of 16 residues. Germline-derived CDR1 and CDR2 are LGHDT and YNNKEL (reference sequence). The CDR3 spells CASGPTLAGGYNEQFF. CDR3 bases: TGTGCCAGCGGGCCCACCCTAGCGGGGGGTTACAATGAGCAGTTCTTC.

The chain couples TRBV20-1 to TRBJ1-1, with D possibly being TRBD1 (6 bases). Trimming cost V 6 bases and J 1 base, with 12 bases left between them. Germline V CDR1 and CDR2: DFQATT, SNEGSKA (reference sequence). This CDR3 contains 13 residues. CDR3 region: CSAPRTANTEAFF. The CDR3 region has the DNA TGCAGTGCCCCGAGGACAGCGAACACTGAAGCTTTCTTT.

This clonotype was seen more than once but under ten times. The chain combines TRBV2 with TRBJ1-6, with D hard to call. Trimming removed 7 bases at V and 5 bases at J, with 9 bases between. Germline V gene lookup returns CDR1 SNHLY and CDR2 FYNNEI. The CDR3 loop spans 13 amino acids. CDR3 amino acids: CASTPTNNSPLHF. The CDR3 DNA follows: TGTGCCAGCACCCCTACAAATAATTCACCCCTCCACTTT.

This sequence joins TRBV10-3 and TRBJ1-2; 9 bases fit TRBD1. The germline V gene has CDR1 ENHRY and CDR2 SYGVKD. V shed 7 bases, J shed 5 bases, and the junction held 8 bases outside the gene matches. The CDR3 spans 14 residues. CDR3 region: CAITAGQGFYGYTF. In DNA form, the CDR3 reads TGTGCCATCACTGCGGGACAGGGCTTTTATGGCTACACCTTC.

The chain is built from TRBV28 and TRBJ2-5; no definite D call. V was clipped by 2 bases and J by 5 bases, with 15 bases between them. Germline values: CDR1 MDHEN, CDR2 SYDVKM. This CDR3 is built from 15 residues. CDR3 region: CASSLVLAPVETQYF. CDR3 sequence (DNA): TGTGCCAGCAGTTTAGTCCTGGCCCCTGTGGAGACCCAGTACTTC.

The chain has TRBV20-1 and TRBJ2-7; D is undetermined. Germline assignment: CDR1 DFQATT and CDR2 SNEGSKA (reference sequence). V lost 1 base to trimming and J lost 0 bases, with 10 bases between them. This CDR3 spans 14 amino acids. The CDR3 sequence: CSARVGPSSYEQYF. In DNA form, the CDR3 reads TGCAGTGCTAGAGTCGGACCGAGCTCCTACGAGCAGTACTTC.

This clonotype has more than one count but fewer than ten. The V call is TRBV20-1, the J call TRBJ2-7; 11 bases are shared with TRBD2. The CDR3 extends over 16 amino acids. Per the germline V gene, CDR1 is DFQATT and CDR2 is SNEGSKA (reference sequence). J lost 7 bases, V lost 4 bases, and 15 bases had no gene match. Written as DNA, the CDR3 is TGCAGTGCTAAAGATAGGACTAGCGGGCTCTACAATGAGCAGTACTTC. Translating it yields CSAKDRTSGLYNEQYF.

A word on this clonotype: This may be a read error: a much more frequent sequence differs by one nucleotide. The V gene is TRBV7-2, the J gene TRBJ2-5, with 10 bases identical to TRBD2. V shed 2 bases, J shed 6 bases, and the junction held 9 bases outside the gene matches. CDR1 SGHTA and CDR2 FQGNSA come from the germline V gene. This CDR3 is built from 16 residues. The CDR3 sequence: CASSLSVTSGTKTQYF. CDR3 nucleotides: TGTGCCAGCAGCTTATCAGTCACTAGCGGGACGAAGACCCAGTACTTC.

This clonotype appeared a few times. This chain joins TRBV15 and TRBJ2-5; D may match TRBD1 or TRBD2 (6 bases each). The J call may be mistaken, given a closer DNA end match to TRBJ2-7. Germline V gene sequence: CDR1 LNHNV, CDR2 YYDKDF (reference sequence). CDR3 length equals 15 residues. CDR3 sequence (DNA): TGTGCCACCAGCAGAGCTGGGGGGCTCCACTACGAGCAGTACTTC. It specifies CATSRAGGLHYEQYF.

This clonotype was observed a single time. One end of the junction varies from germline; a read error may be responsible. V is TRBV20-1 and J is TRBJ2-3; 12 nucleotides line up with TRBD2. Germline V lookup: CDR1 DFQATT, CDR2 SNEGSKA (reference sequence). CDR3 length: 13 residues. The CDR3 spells CGASGGAEDTQYF. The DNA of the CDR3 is TGCGGTGCTAGCGGGGGGGCCGAAGATACGCAGTATTTT.

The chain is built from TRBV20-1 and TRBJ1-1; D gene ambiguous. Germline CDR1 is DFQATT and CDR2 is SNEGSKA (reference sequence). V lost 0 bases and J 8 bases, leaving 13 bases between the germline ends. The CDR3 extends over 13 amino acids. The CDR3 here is CSARDEGPGEAFF. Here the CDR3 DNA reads TGCAGTGCTAGAGACGAAGGTCCTGGCGAAGCTTTCTTT.

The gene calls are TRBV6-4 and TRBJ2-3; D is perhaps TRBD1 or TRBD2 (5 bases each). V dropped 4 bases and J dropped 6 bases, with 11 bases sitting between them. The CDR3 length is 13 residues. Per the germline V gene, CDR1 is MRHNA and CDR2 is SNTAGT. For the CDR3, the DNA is TGTGCCAGCAGTGTCGACTGGGGGGATACGCAGTATTTT. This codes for CASSVDWGDTQYF.

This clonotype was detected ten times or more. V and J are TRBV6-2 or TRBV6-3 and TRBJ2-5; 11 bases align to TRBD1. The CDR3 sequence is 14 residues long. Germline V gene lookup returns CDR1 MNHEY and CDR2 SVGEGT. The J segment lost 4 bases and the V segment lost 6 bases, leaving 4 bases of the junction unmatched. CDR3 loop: CASSLDRGRETQYF. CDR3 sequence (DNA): TGTGCCAGCAGCTTGGACAGGGGGCGAGAGACCCAGTACTTC.

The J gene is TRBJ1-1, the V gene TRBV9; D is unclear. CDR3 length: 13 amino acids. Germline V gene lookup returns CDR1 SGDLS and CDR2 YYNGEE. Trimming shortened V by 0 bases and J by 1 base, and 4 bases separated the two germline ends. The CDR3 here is CASSVVQNTEAFF. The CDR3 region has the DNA TGTGCCAGCAGCGTAGTCCAGAACACTGAAGCTTTCTTT. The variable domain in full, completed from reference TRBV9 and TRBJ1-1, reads DSGVTQTPKHLITATGQRVTLRCSPRSGDLSVYWYQQSLDQGLQFLIQYYNGEERAKGNILERFSAQQFPDLHSELNLSSLELGDSALYFCASSVVQNTEAFFGQGTRLTVV.

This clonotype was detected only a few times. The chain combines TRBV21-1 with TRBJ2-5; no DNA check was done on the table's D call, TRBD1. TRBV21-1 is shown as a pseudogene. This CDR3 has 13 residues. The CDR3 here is CASKQGDAETQYF. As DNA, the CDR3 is TGTGCCAGCAAACAGGGTGATGCGGAGACCCAGTACTTC.

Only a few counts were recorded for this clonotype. The CDR3, as DNA: TGTGCCAGCAGCTCCCAGGTCTCCTACAATGAGCAGTTCTTC. It codes for CASSSQVSYNEQFF. The chain couples TRBV7-2 to TRBJ2-1, with D unresolved. Germline CDR1 is SGHTA and CDR2 is FQGNSA. V lost 4 bases, J lost 0 bases, and 7 bases lay in between. The CDR3 spans 14 residues.

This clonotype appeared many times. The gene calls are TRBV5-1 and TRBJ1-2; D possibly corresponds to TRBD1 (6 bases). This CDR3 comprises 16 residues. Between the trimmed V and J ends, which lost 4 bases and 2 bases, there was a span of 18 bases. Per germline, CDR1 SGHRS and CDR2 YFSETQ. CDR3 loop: CASSNKQGSANYGYTF. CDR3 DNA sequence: TGCGCCAGCAGCAACAAACAGGGCTCAGCCAACTATGGCTACACCTTC.